The rows below give T cell receptor beta chains drawn from one sample of a study of T cells after yellow fever vaccination. TCRdb used MiXCR to reprocess the 5' RACE reads, holding one entry per CDR3 protein. In the table there are 300,000 to 350,000 distinct CDR3 sequences, approximately 4.3% of which are singletons. The sample was PBMCs, taken 15 days after the yellow fever booster vaccination. The receptors were sampled from a man aged 18 to 35 who received the YFV17D yellow fever vaccine. Each CDR3 is given without its conserved first and last residue. Only part of the rows carry a size: once, few, many, or a class if the clone is expanded.

>12|TRBV6-5|.
ASSPVGYLDTIY
>15|TRBV27|few
ASSPPLRELPTYEQY
>14|TRBV7-2|few
ASSPARGPYNSPLH
>13|TRBV6-5|many
ASKHHGQGNTEAF
>11|TRBV6-2/TRBV6-3|many
ASTLSLGQGAF
>13|TRBV18|.
ASSHRQGNDYGYT
>13|TRBV5-5|many
ASSFWHTGYNEQF
>12|TRBV7-6|.
ASSLPSGDETQY
>12|TRBV7-3|many
ASSFGDASNEQF
>11|TRBV6-5|many
ASSKTGVNTIY
>18|TRBV5-1|.
ASSFGTGGVLAWMNTEAF
>11|TRBV20-1|many
SASFQGSGGYT
>12|TRBV10-3|many
AISESMDSLTQY
>12|TRBV7-2|few
ASSLGGPISEAF
>15|TRBV3-2|.
ASSQVPGLAIYNEQF
>12|TRBV6-5|many
ASSRGGSNYGYT
>12|TRBV7-2|.
AGSQGAGRNEQF
>11|TRBV18|many
ASSPRPGDGYT
>14|TRBV20-1|few
SASGRRGSLSSEQY
>13|TRBV7-3|.
ASSLKAGAPFGYT
>12|TRBV5-1|many
ASSLVAGGEKLF
>10|TRBV4-1|many
ASSRDRGTQH
>11|TRBV3-2|.
ASERQLQYEQY
>13|TRBV5-1|many
ASSHSRGQTDTQY